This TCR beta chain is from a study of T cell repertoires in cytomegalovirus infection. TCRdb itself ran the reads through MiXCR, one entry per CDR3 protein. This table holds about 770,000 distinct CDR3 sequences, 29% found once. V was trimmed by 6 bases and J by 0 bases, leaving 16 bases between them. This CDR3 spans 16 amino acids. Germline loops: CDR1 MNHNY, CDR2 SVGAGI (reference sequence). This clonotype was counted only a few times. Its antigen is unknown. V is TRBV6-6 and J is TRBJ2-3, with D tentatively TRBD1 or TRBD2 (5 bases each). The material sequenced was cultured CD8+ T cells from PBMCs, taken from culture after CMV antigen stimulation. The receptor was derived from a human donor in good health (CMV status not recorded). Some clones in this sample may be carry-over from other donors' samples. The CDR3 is CASSFRGTSSTDTQYF. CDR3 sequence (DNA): TGTGCCAGCAGCTTCCGGGGCACCTCTAGCACAGATACGCAGTATTTT.